This TCR beta chain was recorded in a study of T cells in Graves' hyperthyroidism and ophthalmopathy. This clonotype appeared many times. Germline CDR1 DFQATT, CDR2 SNEGSKA (reference sequence). The length of the CDR3 is 13 residues. V was pared by 4 bases and J by 5 bases, with 7 bases of the junction left unmatched. Authors of the study amplified TCR beta CDR3 regions from RNA transcripts. TCR CDR3 underwent first-round RT-PCR with the HTBI primer set. One entry per CDR3 protein results from TCRdb running MiXCR on the multiplex PCR reads. The sample lists about 660,000 distinct CDR3 sequences, over 40% occurring once.

The genes are TRBV20-1 and TRBJ1-1; 7 bases line up with TRBD1. Material: peripheral blood or thyroid tissue (not recorded which). The clonotype originates from an adult man with Graves' disease, either hyperthyroidism or ophthalmopathy (not recorded which). CDR3 DNA sequence: TGCAGTGCTAAGCGGGACAGTGTAACTGAAGCTTTCTTT. It codes for CSAKRDSVTEAFF.